This T cell receptor (beta chain) was captured in a study of vaccination and CD4 T cells after COVID-19. Whole-study findings and limits: Post-vaccination reactive clonotypes (median 38) did not differ significantly from post-infection (approximately 20).

Note on this clonotype: Its antigen is currently unknown.

Treatment given: approximately nine-day PBMC culture with coronavirus spike peptide pools or control peptides (ViraFEST assay). Cultured CD4+ T-cell DNA underwent Oncomine TCR Beta short-read sequencing. Via MiXCR, TCRdb re-called the PCR reads, giving one row per CDR3 protein. The sample contains 7,000 to 10,000 distinct CDR3 sequences, roughly a fifth of which appear only once. The source was CD4+ T cells from blood, cultured in vitro, collected after SARS-CoV-2 vaccination. This TCR was recovered from a human donor who had recovered from COVID-19.

The CDR3 coding sequence is TGCGCCAGCAGCCAAGGGGGCGGAGAACTATGGAGCTACACCTTC. It is translated as CASSQGGGELWSYTF. This chain links TRBV4-3 with TRBJ1-2, with a weak D call TRBD1 (5 bases). The CDR3 consists of 15 residues. Germline V gene sequence: CDR1 LGHNA, CDR2 YSLEER. V lost 1 base, J lost 9 bases, and 18 bases lay in between.